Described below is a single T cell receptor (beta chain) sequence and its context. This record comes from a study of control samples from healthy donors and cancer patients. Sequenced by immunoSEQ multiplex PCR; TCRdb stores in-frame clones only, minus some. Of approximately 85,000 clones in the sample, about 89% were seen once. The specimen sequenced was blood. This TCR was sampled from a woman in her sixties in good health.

The CDR3 protein is CASSEPRTGGDEKLFF. In nucleotides, the CDR3 is TGTGCCAGCAGTGAACCAAGGACAGGGGGGGATGAAAAACTGTTTTTT. V usage is TRBV25-1 and J usage is TRBJ1-4; 10 positions agree with TRBD1. The germline CDR1 and CDR2 sequences are MGHDK and SYGVNS. V dropped 2 bases and J dropped 6; count of bases not matched to a gene: 6. This CDR3 is 16 amino acids long.